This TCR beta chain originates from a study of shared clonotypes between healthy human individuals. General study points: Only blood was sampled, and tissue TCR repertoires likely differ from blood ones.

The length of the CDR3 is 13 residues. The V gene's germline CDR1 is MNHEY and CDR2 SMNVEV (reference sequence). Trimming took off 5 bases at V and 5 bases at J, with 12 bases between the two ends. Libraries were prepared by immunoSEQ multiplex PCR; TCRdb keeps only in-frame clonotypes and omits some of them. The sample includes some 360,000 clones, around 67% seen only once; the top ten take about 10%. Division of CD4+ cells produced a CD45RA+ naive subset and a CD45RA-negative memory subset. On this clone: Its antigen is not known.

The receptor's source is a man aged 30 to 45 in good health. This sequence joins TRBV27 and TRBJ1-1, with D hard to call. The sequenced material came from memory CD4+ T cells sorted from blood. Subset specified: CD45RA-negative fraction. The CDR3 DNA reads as TGTGCCAGCAGTCGACGTTTGGTGACTGAAGCTTTCTTT. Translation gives CASSRRLVTEAFF.